Listed below are T cell receptor beta chains from one sample, sequenced in a study of blood T cell repertoires in COVID-19. Clones were read by immunoSEQ multiplex PCR, and TCRdb kept only the in-frame ones, dropping some. The sample lists some 330,000 clones, 88% occurring once. The sequencing input was peripheral blood. These TCRs come from a woman aged 45-65 years with active or convalescent COVID-19. Each CDR3 is given with its conserved first and last residue.

v_gene	j_gene	CDR3aa
TRBV29-1	TRBJ2-1	CSVFGMGVHPNEQFF
TRBV27	TRBJ1-2	CASSLLSLGGAPNYGYTF
TRBV20-1	TRBJ1-2	CSARIGHYTF
TRBV2	TRBJ2-5	CATATGGVETQYF
TRBV30	TRBJ1-1	CAWSAFNRGETEAFF
TRBV7-3	TRBJ2-1	CASSPSSRVHEQFF
TRBV7-3	TRBJ2-2	CASRVSGTTGELFF
TRBV28	TRBJ1-1	CASITGASVTEAFF
TRBV19	TRBJ1-3	CASSITNLQGTAGNTIYF
TRBV24-1	TRBJ1-5	CATPNPRDTKDQPQHF
TRBV27	TRBJ2-7	CASSRQGDYEQYF
TRBV11-2	TRBJ2-3	CASSLGQADTQYF
TRBV10-3	TRBJ1-2	CAISEGTTGNYGYTF
TRBV2	TRBJ2-4	CASSEAPGENIQYF
TRBV5-1	TRBJ1-1	CASSPLTGNTEAFF
TRBV5-1	TRBJ2-7	CASSLGASYEQYF
TRBV9	TRBJ2-3	CASSLSGFHTDTQYF
TRBV3-1/TRBV3-2	TRBJ2-5	CASSQPSAGGETQYF
TRBV6-5	TRBJ2-7	CASSPYRVLRNEQYF
TRBV28	TRBJ2-7	CASSFTYRGSHEQYF
TRBV5-1	TRBJ1-3	CASSGGGGNTIYF
TRBV19	TRBJ1-1	CASSSQGYTEAFF
TRBV19	TRBJ1-2	CASSIETGNYGYTF
TRBV5-1	TRBJ1-1	CASSLNQGRNTEAFF
TRBV29-1	TRBJ1-2	CSVVEGVGYTF
TRBV7-9	TRBJ1-2	CASSHPQFQLANYGYTF
TRBV7-7	TRBJ2-3	CASSLLAGGLTDTQYF
TRBV6-2/TRBV6-3	TRBJ2-2	CASSRGTSGTTNTGELFF
TRBV19	TRBJ2-3	CASSPQLGQGADTQYF
TRBV16	TRBJ2-7	CASSQWWRGRLNEQYF
TRBV19	TRBJ2-3	CASGTGGTDTQYF
TRBV9	TRBJ2-1	CASSETGNSYNEQFF
TRBV7-9	TRBJ1-1	CASSSTGKGTEAFF
TRBV18	TRBJ2-5	CASSPGTSGEETQYF
TRBV2	TRBJ2-1	CASSLQGTHEQFF
TRBV4-1	TRBJ2-1	CASSQESSFSYNEQFF
TRBV19	TRBJ2-2	CASRGGGSTYTGELFF
TRBV7-9	TRBJ1-4	CASSLDPGQGIEKLFF
TRBV19	TRBJ2-1	CASKKGEAGGNEQFF
TRBV7-2	TRBJ2-2	CASSLAGLAGTRTGELFF
TRBV7-6	TRBJ1-5	CASSLIPNVGRGSQPQHF
TRBV18	TRBJ2-1	CASSPRDRGNEQFF
TRBV9	TRBJ2-2	CASSVNREKKDGELFF
TRBV10-3	TRBJ2-1	CAIAAGESNEQFF
TRBV2	TRBJ1-1	CASNQVRMNTEAFF
TRBV6-6	TRBJ2-2	CASTLRQGAFGELFF
TRBV20-1	TRBJ1-6	CSASRGSAVNSPLHF
TRBV27	TRBJ2-1	CASSRGIDYNEQFF
TRBV24-1	TRBJ2-1	CATSDFSSGRAVEQFF